This T cell receptor beta chain was found in a study of T cell repertoires in cytomegalovirus infection. Across the study: The study used recently identified HLA-C-restricted and well-studied HLA-B-restricted CMV epitopes. Public TCR beta signatures provided an indication of both CMV infection and a matching HLA type. Study outcomes and limitations: HLA-C-restricted CMV clonotypes gave the most frequent clonotype in two of eight donors.

A note on this clonotype: The antigen remains unidentified.

TCRdb reanalysed the reads using MiXCR and keeps one entry per CDR3 protein. The sample has fewer than 150,000 distinct CDR3 sequences; around 30% are singletons. The V and J ends lost 5 bases and 4 bases respectively, with 14 bases between them. There are 14 residues in the CDR3. CDR1 and CDR2 from the germline V gene are MGHDK and SYGVNS. The TCR sequence derives from a human donor in good health (CMV status not recorded). Some clones in this sample may be carry-over from other donors' samples. Source: CD8+ T cells from cultured PBMCs, taken from culture after CMV antigen stimulation. This chain joins TRBV25-1 and TRBJ1-1, with D unclear. CDR3 amino acids: CASSSYTTGTEAFF. CDR3 DNA: TGTGCCAGCAGTAGCTACACCACGGGCACTGAAGCTTTCTTT.